This entry lists 16 T cell receptor beta chains sequenced from one sample in a study of cytomegalovirus exposure and HLA in healthy donors. The PCR made use of 60 Vbeta and 13 Jbeta primers. Assay: immunoSEQ multiplex PCR; the TCRdb copy retains only in-frame clones and omits some. The data hold 150,000 to 200,000 clones, with more than 75% observed a single time. The sample comprised PBMCs. These receptors came from a woman in her fifties or sixties in good health and CMV-seronegative.

The CDR3 protein is CASKGGSRFTDTQYF. CDR3 nucleotides: TGCGCCAGCAAGGGGGGGTCCCGGTTCACAGATACGCAGTATTTT. The J gene is TRBJ2-3, the V gene TRBV10-1; weak D call: TRBD2 (7 bases). Between the trimmed V and J ends, which lost 7 bases and 2 bases, there was a span of 16 bases. Germline values: CDR1 WNHNN, CDR2 SYGVQD (reference sequence). CDR3 size: 15 residues.

J is TRBJ2-2 and V is TRBV7-9, with 7 bases fitting TRBD2. CDR3 length: 14 amino acids. Germline CDR1 is SEHNR and CDR2 is FQNEAQ (reference sequence). V was clipped by 8 bases and J by 3 bases; unmatched bases: 6. CDR3 sequence: CASGKGRDTGELFF. As DNA, the CDR3 is TGTGCCAGCGGGAAGGGGAGGGACACCGGGGAGCTGTTTTTT.

The rearrangement joins TRBV27 to TRBJ2-7; D perhaps matches TRBD1 (6 bases). The ends were cut back, 4 bases at V and 4 bases at J, with 14 bases in the middle. CDR3 length: 14 residues. From germline, CDR1 is MNHEY and CDR2 SMNVEV (reference sequence). CDR3 nucleotides: TGTGCCAGCAGTTCCTCCGGGACACAATACGAGCAGTACTTC. It codes for CASSSSGTQYEQYF.

The chain carries TRBV6-1 and TRBJ2-7; TRBD1 agrees at 7 bases. The CDR3 extends over 12 amino acids. With 6 bases clipped from V and 1 base from J, the junction kept 0 bases outside the gene matches. Germline CDR1 is MNHNS and CDR2 is SASEGT. The CDR3, as DNA: TGTGCCAGCAGGACAGGGTCCTACGAGCAGTACTTC. Amino acid sequence: CASRTGSYEQYF.

V gene TRBV18 combines with J gene TRBJ1-2, with D tentatively TRBD1 (6 bases). CDR1 is KGHSH, CDR2 LQKENI, per germline. The CDR3 contains 14 residues. The V end lost 3 bases, the J end lost 4 bases, and 12 bases lay between the germline ends. The CDR3 sequence: CASSPDQGTYGYTF. As DNA, the CDR3 is TGTGCCAGCTCACCGGATCAGGGGACCTATGGCTACACCTTC.

In this sample, this clone turned up once. The genes are TRBV5-1 and TRBJ2-1, with TRBD1 matching 8 bases. The CDR3 has 14 residues. V was clipped by 2 bases and J by 6 bases; unmatched bases: 4. The germline V gene encodes CDR1 SGHRS and CDR2 YFSETQ. CDR3 protein: CASSFGQGFNEQFF. The CDR3 DNA is TGCGCCAGCAGCTTCGGACAGGGATTCAATGAGCAGTTCTTC.

This chain connects TRBV4-3 to TRBJ2-7; perhaps TRBD1 as D (5 bases). V was clipped by 3 bases and J by 3 bases, with 15 bases between them. Germline-derived CDR1 and CDR2 are LGHNA and YSLEER. The CDR3 extends over 15 amino acids. The CDR3 here is CASSQDMGSIYEQYF. The DNA for the CDR3 is TGCGCCAGCAGCCAGGACATGGGGTCGATCTACGAGCAGTACTTC.

The rearrangement links TRBV19 to TRBJ2-2, with D perhaps TRBD1 (7 bases). Germline-derived CDR1 and CDR2 are LNHDA and SQIVND (reference sequence). This CDR3 spans 15 amino acids. Deletions cut 3 bases from V and 3 bases from J, with 11 bases between. The CDR3 DNA is TGTGCCAGTAGTATCCAGGGGGGACACACCGGGGAGCTGTTTTTT. Its translation: CASSIQGGHTGELFF.

This rearrangement joins TRBV6-6 to TRBJ1-1, with 9 bases identical to TRBD1. The CDR3 has 12 amino acids. Losses at the gene ends were 8 bases for V and 5 bases for J; bases not matched to a gene: 3. The germline gives CDR1 MNHNY, CDR2 SVGAGI (reference sequence). The CDR3 nucleotides are TGTGCCAGCGGACAGGGGATGACTGAAGCTTTCTTT. This codes for CASGQGMTEAFF.

This chain uses TRBV30 with TRBJ2-3; D gene ambiguous. CDR1 and CDR2 from the germline V gene are GTSNPN and SVGIG (reference sequence). The V gene lost 3 bases and the J gene lost 1 base, with 8 bases spanning the gap. The CDR3 runs to 13 residues. The CDR3 region has the DNA TGTGCCTGGAGCCACGGAGGCACAGATACGCAGTATTTT. This gives the protein CAWSHGGTDTQYF.

The V gene is TRBV5-4, the J gene TRBJ1-2, with D tentatively TRBD1 (6 bases). Looked up from germline, CDR1 is SGHNT and CDR2 is YYREEE (reference sequence). The CDR3 has 14 residues. V lost 3 bases, J lost 3 bases, and 12 bases lay in between. CDR3 residues: CASSSRQADYGYTF. The CDR3 region has the DNA TGTGCCAGCAGCTCTAGACAGGCTGACTATGGCTACACCTTC. The variable domain in full, completed from reference TRBV5-4 and TRBJ1-2, reads ETGVTQSPTHLIKTRGQQVTLRCSSQSGHNTVSWYQQALGQGPQFIFQYYREEENGRGNFPPRFSGLQFPNYSSELNVNALELDDSALYLCASSSRQADYGYTFGSGTRLTVV.

The rearrangement joins TRBV7-9 to TRBJ2-1, with TRBD1 as a possible D gene (5 bases). The CDR3 is made up of 13 amino acids. From germline, CDR1 is SEHNR and CDR2 FQNEAQ (reference sequence). The ends were cut back, 5 bases at V and 8 bases at J, with 13 bases in the middle. The CDR3 protein is CASSLRAPHEQFF. The CDR3 bases are TGTGCCAGCAGCCTCAGGGCCCCTCATGAGCAGTTCTTC.

The V call is TRBV5-6, the J call TRBJ2-5; a weak D match, TRBD2 (5 bases). The CDR3 length is 13 residues. The V end lost 5 bases, the J end lost 5 bases, and 13 bases lay between the germline ends. Per germline, CDR1 SGHDT and CDR2 YYEEEE. Here the CDR3 reads CASRGRPGETQYF. The CDR3 region has the DNA TGTGCCAGCAGGGGGAGACCTGGGGAGACCCAGTACTTC.

The chain carries TRBV7-8 and TRBJ1-2, with TRBD1 matching 9 bases. Unmatched junction bases numbered 10, after V lost 6 bases and J lost 8 bases. The CDR3 runs to 14 residues. The germline CDR1 and CDR2 sequences are SGHVS and FQNEAQ. The CDR3 bases are TGTGCCAGCAGACCTCCGGGACAGGGTACGGGCTACACCTTC. It encodes CASRPPGQGTGYTF.

The chain combines TRBV4-1 with TRBJ1-2; D is ambiguous. The V gene's germline CDR1 is MGHRA and CDR2 YSYEKL. Between the trimmed V and J ends, which lost 0 bases and 5 bases, there was a span of 10 bases. The CDR3 length is 14 residues. The CDR3 DNA is TGCGCCAGCAGCCAAGATATTACAGTTTATGGCTACACCTTC. It codes for CASSQDITVYGYTF.

The rearrangement links TRBV5-1 to TRBJ2-2; D not certain. V shed 4 bases and J shed 0 bases, with 7 bases lying between them. CDR1 and CDR2 from the germline V gene are SGHRS and YFSETQ. The CDR3 covers 14 residues. The CDR3 DNA is TGCGCCAGCAGCCGCGATGCGAACACCGGGGAGCTGTTTTTT. This sequence encodes CASSRDANTGELFF.